This TCR beta chain appears in the sequencing data of a study of long-term antiretroviral therapy in people with HIV. General study results and limits: No data were available on ART adherence, viral resistance or therapy changes. Post-ART, diversity grew, though it stayed under transplant donor control levels. The clones with expansion before ART were dominant in the repertoire at all time points.

At the survey level, the v3.0 immunoSEQ assay was run. Only in-frame clones appear in the TCRdb table, and some are missing; sequencing was by immunoSEQ multiplex PCR. This sample has about 19,000 clones, with more than 75% found just once. This clone was detected once. The antigen is not known. CDR1 and CDR2 (germline): SGHTS, YDEGEE. CDR3 size: 14 residues. V lost 4 bases to trimming and J lost 1 base; unmatched junction nucleotides: 5. This clonotype was obtained from a middle-aged man with HIV. Material: unsorted PBMCs, obtained 0.5 years after starting antiretroviral therapy. The chain is built from TRBV5-8 and TRBJ2-7, with 7 bases fitting TRBD1. Here the CDR3 reads CASSTNRGSYEQYF. Here the CDR3 DNA reads TGTGCCAGCAGCACCAACAGGGGATCCTACGAGCAGTACTTC.